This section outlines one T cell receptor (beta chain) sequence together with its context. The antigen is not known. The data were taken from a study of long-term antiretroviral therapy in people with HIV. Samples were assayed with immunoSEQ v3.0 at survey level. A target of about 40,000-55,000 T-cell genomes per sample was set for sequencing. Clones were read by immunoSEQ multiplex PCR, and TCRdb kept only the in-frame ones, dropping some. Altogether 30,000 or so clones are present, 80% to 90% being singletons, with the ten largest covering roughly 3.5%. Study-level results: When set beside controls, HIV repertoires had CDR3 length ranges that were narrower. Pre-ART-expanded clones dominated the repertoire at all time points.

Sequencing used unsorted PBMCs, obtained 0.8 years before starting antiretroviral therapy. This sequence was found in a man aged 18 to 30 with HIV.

DNA of the CDR3: TGTGCCAGCAGCTTAGGCCATTTAGGGGGATCCTACCAAGAGACCCAGTACTTC. It specifies CASSLGHLGGSYQETQYF. The rearrangement uses TRBV11-1 and TRBJ2-5, with a possible D match to TRBD1 (6 bases). There are 18 residues in the CDR3. V was shortened by 1 base and J by 0 bases, with 18 bases between the two germline ends. Germline assignment: CDR1 SGHAT and CDR2 FQDESV (reference sequence). The complete variable domain, with remaining parts taken from reference TRBV11-1 and TRBJ2-5, reads EAEVAQSPRYKITEKSQAVAFWCDPISGHATLYWYRQILGQGPELLVQFQDESVVDDSQLPKDRFSAERLKGVDSTLKIQPAELGDSAMYLCASSLGHLGGSYQETQYFGPGTRLLVL.